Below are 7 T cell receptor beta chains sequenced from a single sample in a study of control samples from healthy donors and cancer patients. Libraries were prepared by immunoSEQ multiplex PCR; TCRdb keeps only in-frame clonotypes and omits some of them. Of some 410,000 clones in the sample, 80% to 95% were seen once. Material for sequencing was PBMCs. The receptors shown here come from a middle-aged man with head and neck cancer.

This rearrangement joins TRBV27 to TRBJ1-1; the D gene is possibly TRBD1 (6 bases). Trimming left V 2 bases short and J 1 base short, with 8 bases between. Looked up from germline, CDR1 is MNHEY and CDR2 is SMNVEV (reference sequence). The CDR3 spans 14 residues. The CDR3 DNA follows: TGTGCCAGCAGTTTAAGGGGGACGAACACTGAAGCTTTCTTT. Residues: CASSLRGTNTEAFF.

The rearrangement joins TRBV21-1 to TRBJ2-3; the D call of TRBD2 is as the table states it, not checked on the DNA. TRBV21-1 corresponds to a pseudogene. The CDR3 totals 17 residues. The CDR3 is CASLMGLAAPSTDTQYF. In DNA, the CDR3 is TGTGCCAGCCTAATGGGGCTAGCGGCCCCGAGCACAGATACGCAGTATTTT.

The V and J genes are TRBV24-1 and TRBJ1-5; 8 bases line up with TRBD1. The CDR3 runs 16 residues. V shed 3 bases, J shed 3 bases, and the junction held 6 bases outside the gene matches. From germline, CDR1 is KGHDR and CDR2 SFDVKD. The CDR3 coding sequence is TGTGCCACCAGTGATGGCCGGACAGGGCCCAATCAGCCCCAGCATTTT. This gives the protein CATSDGRTGPNQPQHF.

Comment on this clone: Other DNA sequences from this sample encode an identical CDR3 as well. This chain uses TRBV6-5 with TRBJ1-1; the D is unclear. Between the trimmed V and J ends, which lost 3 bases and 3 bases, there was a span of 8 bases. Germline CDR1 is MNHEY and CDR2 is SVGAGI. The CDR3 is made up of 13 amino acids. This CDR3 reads CASSYSRYTEAFF. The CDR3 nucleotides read TGTGCCAGCAGTTATAGTAGGTACACTGAAGCTTTCTTT.

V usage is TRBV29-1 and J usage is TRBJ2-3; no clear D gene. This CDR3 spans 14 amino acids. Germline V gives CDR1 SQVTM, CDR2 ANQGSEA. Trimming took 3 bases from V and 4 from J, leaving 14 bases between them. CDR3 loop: CSVDLNGVSDTQYF. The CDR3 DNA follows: TGCAGCGTTGACTTGAATGGAGTTTCAGATACGCAGTATTTT.

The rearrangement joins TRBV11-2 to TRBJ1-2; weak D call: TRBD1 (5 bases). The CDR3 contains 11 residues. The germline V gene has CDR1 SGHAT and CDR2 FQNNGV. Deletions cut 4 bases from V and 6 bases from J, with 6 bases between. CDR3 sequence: CASSSTDGYTF. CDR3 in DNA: TGTGCCAGCAGCTCGACAGATGGCTACACCTTC.

CDR3 region: CATSDPAGGPEDEQFF. CDR3 DNA sequence: TGTGCCACCAGTGATCCAGCGGGGGGGCCTGAAGATGAGCAGTTCTTC. The chain has TRBV24-1 and TRBJ2-1; 10 nucleotides align to TRBD2. The V gene's germline CDR1 is KGHDR and CDR2 SFDVKD. Losses at the gene ends were 3 bases for V and 8 bases for J; bases not matched to a gene: 9. The CDR3 extends over 16 amino acids.